These T cell receptor beta chains were read from a single sample in a study of blood T cell repertoires in COVID-19. Profiled with immunoSEQ multiplex PCR; TCRdb holds only in-frame clones, not every one. This sample has over 200,000 clones, with nearly 85% found just once. The sequenced material came from peripheral blood. These receptors originate from a woman under 40 with COVID-19, enrolled during active disease. Both conserved end residues are part of each CDR3. Each record gives: J gene, D gene, clone size, V gene, CDR3 DNA, CDR3 protein. A D gene is named only where the DNA matches it firmly. A row's size may be missing; if present it is once, few, many or a size class.

>TRBJ2-7|TRBD1|-|TRBV2
TGTGCCAGCAAGGACAGGGGTGTTCACGAGCAGTACTTC
CASKDRGVHEQYF
>TRBJ2-1|-|-|TRBV11-2
TGTGCCAGCAGCAAGGGGTACAATGAGCAGTTCTTC
CASSKGYNEQFF
>TRBJ2-1|TRBD2|few|TRBV7-3
TGTGCCAGCAGCTCCCGGCTAGCGGGGGTGGGTGAGCAGTTCTTC
CASSSRLAGVGEQFF
>TRBJ1-4|-|-|TRBV28
TGTGCCAGCAGTTTCCCCAGTAGGGGAGGGGAAAAACTGTTTTTT
CASSFPSRGGEKLFF
>TRBJ1-3|-|-|TRBV5-4
TGTGCCAGCAGCTTGGCAAGAGGGAAGTCTGGAAACACCATATATTTT
CASSLARGKSGNTIYF
>TRBJ2-7|TRBD1|-|TRBV27
TGTGCCAGCAGTCTAGGACAGGCTTCCTACGAGCAGTACTTC
CASSLGQASYEQYF
>TRBJ2-5|TRBD2|-|TRBV27
TGTGCCAGCAGCCTCCGGACTAGCGGGGGGGCGGAGACCCAGTACTTC
CASSLRTSGGAETQYF
>TRBJ2-1|-|-|TRBV5-1
TGCGCCAGCAGCGCCGGGAGTCCTCCGGTTCATGAGCAGTTCTTC
CASSAGSPPVHEQFF
>TRBJ2-1|-|once|TRBV5-1
TGCGCCAGCTTCTGGACTCCGCAAACTAGGCTAAACAATGAGCAGTTCTTC
CASFWTPQTRLNNEQFF
>TRBJ2-3|-|-|TRBV19
TGTGCCAGTAGTATCACTTCGCTCGCGGCCCATCATCAGGATACGCAGTATTTT
CASSITSLAAHHQDTQYF
>TRBJ2-7|TRBD1|-|TRBV13
TGTGCCAGCAGCTTTCAGGGGGCCTACGAGCAGTACTTC
CASSFQGAYEQYF
>TRBJ1-1|-|-|TRBV21-1
TGTGCCAGCAGAACAGTGAACACTGAAGCTTTCTTT
CASRTVNTEAFF
>TRBJ2-7|-|few|TRBV11-1
TGTGCCAGCAGCCCGACTTCGAGACGGTCCACCTACGAGCAGTACTTC
CASSPTSRRSTYEQYF
>TRBJ1-2|TRBD1|-|TRBV27
TGTGCCAGCAGTTTTGTCGGGCAGGGGGCGGATGGCTACACCTTC
CASSFVGQGADGYTF
>TRBJ2-1|TRBD1|-|TRBV6-5
TGTGCCAGCAGTCCCGGGACAGGGACGGTCAATGAGCAGTTCTTC
CASSPGTGTVNEQFF
>TRBJ1-2|-|few|TRBV29-1
TGCAGCGTTGACGACAGGACTAACTATGGCTACACCTTC
CSVDDRTNYGYTF
>TRBJ2-1|TRBD2|few|TRBV6-2/TRBV6-3
TGTGCCAGCAGCGGACTAGCGGGGGAGAGCTCCTACAATGAGCAGTTCTTC
CASSGLAGESSYNEQFF
>TRBJ1-4|TRBD1|-|TRBV7-9
TGTGCCAGCAGCGGGACAGGGAATGAAAAACTGTTTTTT
CASSGTGNEKLFF
>TRBJ2-7|TRBD2|-|TRBV11-2
TGTGCCAGCAGTTCCGGGACTAGGAAATACTTC
CASSSGTRKYF
>TRBJ2-1|TRBD1|once|TRBV6-1
TGTGCCAGCAGGATAGAGGGGGCCACCTACAATGAGCAGTTCTTC
CASRIEGATYNEQFF
>TRBJ2-1|-|-|TRBV24-1
TGTGCCACCAGCACACCCAACTACAATGAGCAGTTCTTC
CATSTPNYNEQFF
>TRBJ2-7|TRBD2|-|TRBV5-4
TGTGCCAGCAGCTTGAAGCGGGAGAGAAGCTACGAGCAGTACTTC
CASSLKRERSYEQYF
>TRBJ2-2|-|few|TRBV2
TGTGCCAGCAGTGTTAGTACTAACACCGGGGAGCTGTTTTTT
CASSVSTNTGELFF
>TRBJ2-5|TRBD2|-|TRBV5-1
TGCGCCAGCAGCTTCACTAGCGGGAGGGCCGAGACCCAGTACTTC
CASSFTSGRAETQYF
>TRBJ1-3|-|-|TRBV7-9
TGTGCCAGCAGCTTTCAGGCAGCAGGAAACACCATATATTTT
CASSFQAAGNTIYF
>TRBJ2-1|TRBD2|-|TRBV11-3
TGTGCCAGCAGCGCAGGGACTAGCGGGGGGTCCTACAATGAGCAGTTCTTC
CASSAGTSGGSYNEQFF
>TRBJ2-3|-|-|TRBV4-3
TGCGCCAGCAGCCTCGGAACGGGACTCGACACAGATACGCAGTATTTT
CASSLGTGLDTDTQYF
>TRBJ1-5|-|-|TRBV19
TGTGCCAGTAGTCCCAGTTCAGGACAGCCCCAGCATTTT
CASSPSSGQPQHF
>TRBJ1-4|-|-|TRBV29-1
TGCAGCGTTGAGTTGTCGGAGGCAACTAATGAAAAACTGTTTTTT
CSVELSEATNEKLFF
>TRBJ2-1|-|-|TRBV4-1
TGCGCCAGCAGCCTATCAACTCTAGCGGAGCAGTTCTTC
CASSLSTLAEQFF
>TRBJ1-4|-|-|TRBV10-3
TGTGCCATCAGTGACCCGGACAGATTTAATGAAAAACTGTTTTTT
CAISDPDRFNEKLFF
>TRBJ1-5|-|few|TRBV5-1
TGCGCCAGCAGCTTGGAACCAGGGGGCAATCAGCCCCAGCATTTT
CASSLEPGGNQPQHF
>TRBJ1-2|-|-|TRBV19
TGTGCCAGTAACGTGAGGGCAGCGAGCCCCGTCCCGGGGGGCTACACCTTC
CASNVRAASPVPGGYTF
>TRBJ2-3|TRBD2|-|TRBV10-1
TGCGCCAGCAGTCCTATACGAGCGGGGGGGCATTCAGATACGCAGTATTTT
CASSPIRAGGHSDTQYF
>TRBJ1-1|-|-|TRBV9
TGTGCCAGCAGCGCCTCAGACACTGAAGCTTTCTTT
CASSASDTEAFF
>TRBJ2-1|-|-|TRBV11-2
TGTGCCAGCAGGGCCCCTCGGGATCTGTCCTACAATGAGCAGTTCTTC
CASRAPRDLSYNEQFF
>TRBJ1-2|-|-|TRBV9
TGTGCCAGCAGCGTAGCAGAAAACTATGGCTACACCTTC
CASSVAENYGYTF
>TRBJ2-7|-|-|TRBV4-1
TGCGCCAGCAGCAAAGGAGGCCGGGAGAACGAGCAGTACTTC
CASSKGGRENEQYF
>TRBJ1-6|-|-|TRBV9
TGTGCCAGCAGCGTAGTGGGACAACAGAATTCACCCCTCCACTTT
CASSVVGQQNSPLHF
>TRBJ2-3|TRBD2|few|TRBV5-4
TGTGCCAGCACCGGAGGAACTAGCGGGGGGCCCTTTAGCACAGATACGCAGTATTTT
CASTGGTSGGPFSTDTQYF
>TRBJ1-1|-|-|TRBV6-5
TGTGCCAGCAGTACGCGGCCGGAGAACACTGAAGCTTTCTTT
CASSTRPENTEAFF
>TRBJ1-1|-|-|TRBV12-3/TRBV12-4
TGTGCCAGCAGCCATAACACTGAAGCTTTCTTT
CASSHNTEAFF
>TRBJ2-3|-|-|TRBV29-1
TGCAGCGCCTCTTGGGCAGGGCGGATCCTGTTGAAAGATACGCAGTATTTT
CSASWAGRILLKDTQYF
>TRBJ1-1|-|-|TRBV4-3
TGCGCCAGCAGCCAAGATCGGTTTTTCATGAACACTGAAGCTTTCTTT
CASSQDRFFMNTEAFF
>TRBJ1-1|-|few|TRBV19
TGTGCCAGTAGTCCGGGGTGGCCCACTGAAGCTTTCTTT
CASSPGWPTEAFF
>TRBJ2-7|-|-|TRBV7-8
TGTGCCAGCAGCTTAGGGGCGGGGTACGAGCAGTACTTC
CASSLGAGYEQYF
>TRBJ2-3|TRBD1|-|TRBV11-2
TGTGCCAGCAGTATACAGGGGGCGTCCGACACAGATACGCAGTATTTT
CASSIQGASDTDTQYF
>TRBJ1-1|-|-|TRBV27
TGTGCCAGCAGTCCCCTCCCTGAAGCTTTCTTT
CASSPLPEAFF
>TRBJ2-5|-|-|TRBV3-1/TRBV3-2
TGTGCCAGCAGCCAAGAAGGGGGAGGGGGGTTTAAGTACTTC
CASSQEGGGGFKYF
>TRBJ2-1|TRBD2|once|TRBV30
TGTGCCTGGAGTGTACTCGAGACTAGCGGGATTAGCTACAATGAGCAGTTCTTC
CAWSVLETSGISYNEQFF
>TRBJ1-6|-|-|TRBV7-2
TGTGCCAGCAGCTTAGTGGGGGGAAATTCACCCCTCCACTTT
CASSLVGGNSPLHF
>TRBJ1-6|-|-|TRBV5-3
TGTGCCAGAAGCGATAAACAGGGTGACTCCTATAATTCACCCCTCCACTTT
CARSDKQGDSYNSPLHF
>TRBJ2-7|-|-|TRBV9
TGTGCCCGCAGCGTAGGGGCTGGGGGCGGGCGGGACGAGCAGTACTTC
CARSVGAGGGRDEQYF
>TRBJ1-4|-|-|TRBV4-2
TGTGCCAGCAGCCAAAACAGACAGTCAACTAATGAAAAACTGTTTTTT
CASSQNRQSTNEKLFF
>TRBJ2-7|-|once|TRBV19
TGTGCCAGTAGTATGCCAGGGTACGAGCAGTACTTC
CASSMPGYEQYF
>TRBJ2-5|TRBD2|-|TRBV11-2
TGTGCCAGCAGCTTAGATGGGGTAGGAGCGGGACTGGAGACCCAGTACTTC
CASSLDGVGAGLETQYF
>TRBJ2-3|TRBD1|-|TRBV27
TGTGCCAGCAGTGAATTGGGGACAGGGGACCCAGATACGCAGTATTTT
CASSELGTGDPDTQYF
>TRBJ1-4|-|-|TRBV15
TGTGCCACCAGCAGAGATCGGGGGAGAGAACTGTTTTTT
CATSRDRGRELFF
>TRBJ2-5|TRBD1|once|TRBV6-2/TRBV6-3
TGTGCCAGCAGTTCCCAGGGGGATTATCAAGAGACCCAGTACTTC
CASSSQGDYQETQYF
>TRBJ1-2|-|once|TRBV4-3
TGCGCCAGCAGCCAAGATTTCGGGGTCGACTACACCTTC
CASSQDFGVDYTF